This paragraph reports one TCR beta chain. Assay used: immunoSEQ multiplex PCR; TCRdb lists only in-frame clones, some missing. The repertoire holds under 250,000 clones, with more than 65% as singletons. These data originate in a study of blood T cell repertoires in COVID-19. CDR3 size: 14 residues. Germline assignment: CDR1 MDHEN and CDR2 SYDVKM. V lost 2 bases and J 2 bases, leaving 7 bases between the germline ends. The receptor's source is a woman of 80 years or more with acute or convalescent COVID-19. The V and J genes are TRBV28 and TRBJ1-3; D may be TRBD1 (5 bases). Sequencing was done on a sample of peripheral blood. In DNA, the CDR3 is TGTGCCAGCAGTTTAGGGGGGGCTGGAAACACCATATATTTT. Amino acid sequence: CASSLGGAGNTIYF.